A single sample is the source of the 27 T cell receptor beta chains below, sequenced in a study of cytotoxic CD8 clonotypes in ibrutinib-treated CLL. The assay was immunoSEQ multiplex PCR, and TCRdb's table has in-frame clones only and misses some. The sample comprises some 140,000 clones, around 84% of which are singletons, and 3% to 4% rests with the top ten. Sequencing was performed on PBMCs, taken after 24 months of ibrutinib treatment. Source of these receptors: a human donor with chronic lymphocytic leukemia.

This chain joins TRBV7-9 and TRBJ1-1, with TRBD1 as a possible D gene (6 bases). Trimming shortened V by 4 bases and J by 6 bases, and 24 bases separated the two germline ends. CDR3 length equals 17 residues. Germline loops: CDR1 SEHNR, CDR2 FQNEAQ (reference sequence). The DNA for the CDR3 is TGTGCCAGCAGCTCATTTCTTAGGCCGGGGGAGGGGGCTGAAGCTTTCTTT. This gives the protein CASSSFLRPGEGAEAFF.

The gene calls are TRBV19 and TRBJ1-5; 8 nucleotides agree with TRBD1. Trimming cost V 7 bases and J 5 bases; bases outside gene matches: 4. CDR3 length: 13 amino acids. Germline V gives CDR1 LNHDA, CDR2 SQIVND (reference sequence). The CDR3 loop is CASKTGAYQPQHF. CDR3 DNA: TGTGCCAGTAAGACAGGGGCCTATCAGCCCCAGCATTTT.

The genes are TRBV4-1 and TRBJ2-1; TRBD1 or TRBD2 may be the D gene (6 bases each). CDR3 length: 16 amino acids. V was shortened by 1 base and J by 8 bases, with 18 bases between the two germline ends. Germline CDR1 is MGHRA and CDR2 is YSYEKL. The CDR3 DNA reads as TGCGCCAGCAGCCAAGGACTGGGGGGTAGGGGGGATGAGCAGTTCTTC. Translating gives CASSQGLGGRGDEQFF.

The gene calls are TRBV9 and TRBJ1-1; D gene uncertain. Germline CDR1 is SGDLS and CDR2 is YYNGEE. The CDR3 is 14 residues long. V was shortened by 3 bases and J by 5 bases, with 14 bases between the two germline ends. The CDR3 DNA follows: TGTGCCAGCAGCGAATCAATCAGAGATACTGAAGCTTTCTTT. This gives the protein CASSESIRDTEAFF.

The genes are TRBV28 and TRBJ1-2, with D perhaps matching TRBD1 (5 bases). Germline assignment: CDR1 MDHEN and CDR2 SYDVKM. The CDR3 consists of 16 residues. V lost 5 bases and J 5 bases, leaving 21 bases between the germline ends. CDR3 in DNA: TGTGCCAGCAGTAGTTTAAGGACCCCGGCAGGGTATGGCTACACCTTC. This codes for CASSSLRTPAGYGYTF.

V gene TRBV18 combines with J gene TRBJ1-1; no reliable D call. This CDR3 contains 14 residues. Germline assignment: CDR1 KGHSH and CDR2 LQKENI. V was pared by 1 base and J by 1 base, with 7 bases between. The CDR3 protein is CASSPREKNTEAFF. CDR3 nucleotides: TGTGCCAGCTCACCACGGGAAAAGAACACTGAAGCTTTCTTT.

The gene calls are TRBV28 and TRBJ1-1, with TRBD1 as a possible D gene (6 bases). There are 17 residues in the CDR3. Trimming took off 1 base at V and 0 bases at J, with 15 bases between the two ends. Per the germline V gene, CDR1 is MDHEN and CDR2 is SYDVKM. CDR3: CASSLSHSGTLNTEAFF. DNA for the CDR3: TGTGCCAGCAGTTTATCTCACTCCGGGACACTGAACACTGAAGCTTTCTTT.

The chain is built from TRBV5-5 and TRBJ2-7, with D unclear. This CDR3 has 15 residues. Germline loops: CDR1 SGHKS, CDR2 YYEKEE (reference sequence). The germline V and J ends were trimmed by 4 bases and 0 bases, with 14 bases remaining between them. The CDR3 sequence: CASSASRTRSYEQYF. The CDR3 bases are TGTGCCAGCAGCGCGTCCAGGACCCGCTCCTACGAGCAGTACTTC.

This clone came up once. V and J are TRBV11-1 and TRBJ2-7; possibly TRBD1 for D (6 bases). Germline V gene lookup returns CDR1 SGHAT and CDR2 FQDESV (reference sequence). The CDR3 runs to 13 residues. Trimming removed 5 bases at V and 2 bases at J, with 10 bases between. The CDR3: CASSPRDTYEQYF. Written as DNA, the CDR3 is TGTGCCAGCAGCCCCCGGGACACCTACGAGCAGTACTTC.

The chain links TRBV4-3 to TRBJ2-2; D possibly matches TRBD1 or TRBD2 (5 bases each). V lost 4 bases to trimming and J lost 6 bases, with 15 bases between them. The CDR3 spans 15 residues. CDR1 is LGHNA and CDR2 is YSLEER in the germline V gene. The DNA for the CDR3 is TGCGCCAGCAGCCCAAATTACGGGACGCCCGGGGAGCTGTTTTTT. Amino acids: CASSPNYGTPGELFF.

This clone was recorded only once. J is TRBJ2-7 and V is TRBV5-4, with 12 bases aligning to TRBD2. The CDR3 runs to 16 residues. Germline assignment: CDR1 SGHNT and CDR2 YYREEE (reference sequence). V lost 5 bases, J lost 2 bases, and 8 bases stayed unmatched. The DNA for the CDR3 is TGTGCCAGCAGTCGACCGACTAGCGGGGGCACCTACGAGCAGTACTTC. It encodes CASSRPTSGGTYEQYF.

This clone has only one observation. The CDR3 is CASSSSGTGLDGAFF. As DNA, the CDR3 is TGTGCCAGCAGTTCCTCCGGGACCGGTCTCGACGGGGCTTTCTTT. V usage is TRBV6-4 and J usage is TRBJ1-1; D might be TRBD1 (5 bases). Trimming removed 5 bases from V and 11 bases from J, with 24 bases in between. The CDR3 is 15 amino acids. The germline gives CDR1 MRHNA, CDR2 SNTAGT.

This chain connects TRBV9 to TRBJ2-5; tentatively, D is TRBD2 (6 bases). The CDR3 extends over 14 amino acids. Deletions cut 4 bases from V and 2 bases from J, with 12 bases between. Germline loops: CDR1 SGDLS, CDR2 YYNGEE. The CDR3 DNA reads TGTGCCAGCAGCCCAGGAGGGCGGCAAGAGACCCAGTACTTC. It translates to CASSPGGRQETQYF.

This sequence joins TRBV19 and TRBJ1-2; D not resolved. CDR1 and CDR2 (germline): LNHDA, SQIVND (reference sequence). The CDR3 runs 15 residues. V lost 3 bases, J lost 1 base, and 12 bases lay in between. The CDR3 DNA sequence: TGTGCCAGTAGTATTTCGGCCAGGATTAACTATGGCTACACCTTC. As protein: CASSISARINYGYTF. Variable domain in full (rest from reference TRBV19 and TRBJ1-2): DGGITQSPKYLFRKEGQNVTLSCEQNLNHDAMYWYRQDPGQGLRLIYYSQIVNDFQKGDIAEGYSVSREKKESFPLTVTSAQKNPTAFYLCASSISARINYGYTFGSGTRLTVV.

The chain links TRBV11-1 to TRBJ2-5; TRBD2 matches at 10 bases. Germline V gene data show CDR1 as SGHAT and CDR2 as FQDESV (reference sequence). CDR3 length equals 18 residues. With V trimmed by 6 bases and J by 2 bases, 15 bases remained unmatched. In DNA form, the CDR3 reads TGTGCCAGCAGACCCGGTAGGAGTAGCGGGGGGCAGCAAGAGACCCAGTACTTC. Translating it yields CASRPGRSSGGQQETQYF.

CDR3 DNA: TGTGCCAGCAGCTCAGACTCTAGCGGGGGGCGCACAGATACGCAGTATTTT. This translates into CASSSDSSGGRTDTQYF. V usage is TRBV7-6 and J usage is TRBJ2-3, with 11 bases matching TRBD2. Germline V gives CDR1 SGHVS, CDR2 FNYEAQ. CDR3 length: 17 amino acids. With 4 bases clipped from V and 1 base from J, the junction kept 7 bases outside the gene matches.

This clone was detected only once. The V and J genes are TRBV11-2 and TRBJ2-7; 10 bases line up with TRBD1. The CDR3 has 14 residues. V was pared by 0 bases and J by 8 bases, with 4 bases of the junction left unmatched. Per germline, CDR1 SGHAT and CDR2 FQNNGV. The CDR3 here is CASSLDGTGEKQYF. CDR3 sequence (DNA): TGTGCCAGCAGCTTAGACGGGACAGGGGAAAAGCAGTACTTC.

The rearrangement uses TRBV30 and TRBJ1-1; 10 bases map to TRBD1. The germline V gene has CDR1 GTSNPN and CDR2 SVGIG (reference sequence). This CDR3 has 13 amino acids. J was trimmed by 4 bases and V by 2 bases; bases with no gene match: 1. The DNA for the CDR3 is TGTGCCTGGAGTCGGGACAGGGGCACTGAAGCTTTCTTT. It specifies CAWSRDRGTEAFF.

The chain combines TRBV5-1 with TRBJ2-2; D unclear. CDR1 and CDR2 from the germline V gene are SGHRS and YFSETQ. The ends were cut back, 1 base at V and 5 bases at J, with 6 bases in the middle. The CDR3 sequence is 13 residues long. CDR3 region: CASSLSGTGELFF. The CDR3 DNA reads as TGCGCCAGCAGCTTGAGTGGGACCGGGGAGCTGTTTTTT. Using reference TRBV5-1 and TRBJ2-2 for the parts outside the CDR3, the full variable domain is KAGVTQTPRYLIKTRGQQVTLSCSPISGHRSVSWYQQTPGQGLQFLFEYFSETQRNKGNFPGRFSGRQFSNSRSEMNVSTLELGDSALYLCASSLSGTGELFFGEGSRLTVL.

In this sample, this clone turned up a few times. V gene TRBV5-4 combines with J gene TRBJ2-1; 10 bases fit TRBD2. The CDR3 is 16 amino acids. J lost 9 bases, V lost 3 bases, and 12 bases had no gene match. Germline-derived CDR1 and CDR2 are SGHNT and YYREEE (reference sequence). The CDR3 region is CASSSSGERGGSEQFF. The DNA of the CDR3 is TGTGCCAGCAGCTCCTCGGGCGAGCGGGGGGGTAGTGAGCAGTTCTTC.

CDR3 region: CASSDVYSYEQYF. CDR3 DNA: TGTGCCAGCAGTGATGTGTACTCCTACGAGCAGTACTTC. V gene TRBV2 combines with J gene TRBJ2-7, with D unclear. The V end lost 3 bases, the J end lost 0 bases, and 6 bases lay between the germline ends. The CDR3 is 13 residues long. The germline V gene has CDR1 SNHLY and CDR2 FYNNEI. Together with reference TRBV2 and TRBJ2-7, the CDR3 gives the full variable domain: EPEVTQTPSHQVTQMGQEVILRCVPISNHLYFYWYRQILGQKVEFLVSFYNNEISEKSEIFDDQFSVERPDGSNFTLKIRSTKLEDSAMYFCASSDVYSYEQYFGPGTRLTVT.

This clone showed up just a few times. The chain has TRBV5-6 and TRBJ1-2; TRBD1 is a possible D gene (5 bases). V lost 7 bases and J 2 bases, leaving 12 bases between the germline ends. The CDR3 runs 13 residues. Germline V lookup: CDR1 SGHDT, CDR2 YYEEEE. The CDR3 region is CASGQPPNYGYTF. Written as DNA, the CDR3 is TGTGCCAGCGGACAACCTCCAAACTATGGCTACACCTTC.

CDR3 residues: CASSLNRGHQKLFF. The CDR3 DNA reads as TGTGCCAGCAGCTTAAACAGGGGGCACCAAAAACTGTTTTTT. V usage is TRBV7-8 and J usage is TRBJ1-4; 9 nucleotides agree with TRBD1. After removal of 2 bases from V and 9 bases from J, the junction contained 4 bases not matched to a gene. The CDR3 spans 14 residues. Per the germline V gene, CDR1 is SGHVS and CDR2 is FQNEAQ.

The chain employs TRBV2 and TRBJ2-5, with 11 bases identical to TRBD2. The CDR3 loop spans 16 amino acids. Germline lookup yields CDR1 SNHLY and CDR2 FYNNEI. With 3 bases clipped from V and 5 bases from J, the junction kept 8 bases outside the gene matches. This CDR3 is CASSDGSGGAGETQYF. The CDR3 DNA reads as TGTGCCAGCAGTGACGGTAGCGGGGGGGCCGGGGAGACCCAGTACTTC.

The chain couples TRBV28 to TRBJ1-2, with a weak D call TRBD1 (5 bases). The CDR3 has 13 amino acids. The V gene lost 10 bases and the J gene lost 1 base, with 13 bases spanning the gap. CDR1 is MDHEN and CDR2 is SYDVKM in the germline V gene. The CDR3 is CATCIQVNYGYTF. CDR3 bases: TGTGCCACCTGCATACAGGTTAACTATGGCTACACCTTC.

This clone has a single count. The chain combines TRBV7-6 with TRBJ2-5; no firm D call. Between the trimmed V and J ends, which lost 0 bases and 0 bases, there was a span of 8 bases. In germline, CDR1 is SGHVS, CDR2 FNYEAQ. The CDR3 has 15 amino acids. The CDR3 DNA reads as TGTGCCAGCAGCTTAGCAAGGGCGCACCAAGAGACCCAGTACTTC. The encoded protein is CASSLARAHQETQYF. The full variable domain, with the rest looked up from reference TRBV7-6 and TRBJ2-5, is GAGVSQSPRYKVTKRGQDVALRCDPISGHVSLYWYRQALGQGPEFLTYFNYEAQQDKSGLPNDRFSAERPEGSISTLTIQRTEQRDSAMYRCASSLARAHQETQYFGPGTRLLVL.

This rearrangement joins TRBV12-5 to TRBJ2-2; TRBD1 matches 10 bases. The J segment lost 7 bases and the V segment lost 0 bases, leaving 8 bases of the junction unmatched. From germline, CDR1 is LGHNT and CDR2 FRNRAP. CDR3 length: 17 residues. CDR3 nucleotides: TGTGCTAGTGGTTTGGTCCGGGGGACAGGGGTGCACGGGGAGCTGTTTTTT. This encodes CASGLVRGTGVHGELFF.